This T cell receptor beta chain was observed in a study of cytomegalovirus exposure and HLA in healthy donors. The length of the CDR3 is 12 residues. CDR1 and CDR2 (germline): SGHDT, YYEEEE. Trimming left V 0 bases short and J 4 bases short, with 3 bases between. PCR amplification relied on 60 Vbeta primers (plus 13 Jbeta primers). TCRdb keeps only in-frame clones here, not all; method: immunoSEQ multiplex PCR. This sample has nearly 200,000 clones, with 82% found just once. This clone has a single count. The receptor's source is a boy between 2 and 10 years old in good health and CMV-seronegative. Source material: PBMCs. The gene calls are TRBV5-6 and TRBJ2-3; D is undetermined. Here the CDR3 reads CASSLGADTQYF. The CDR3 DNA reads as TGTGCCAGCAGCTTGGGAGCAGATACGCAGTATTTT.